What follows are 20 T cell receptor beta chains derived from one specimen sequenced in a study of blood T cell repertoires in COVID-19. Using immunoSEQ multiplex PCR, the repertoire was profiled, and TCRdb retains in-frame clones only, with some absent. The table has about 370,000 clones, just under 90% seen once; the top ten hold less than 2%. The sequencing input was PBMCs or T cells enriched from blood (not recorded which). The receptors here all came from a woman younger than 45 who had recovered from COVID-19.

This clone turned up a few times. The chain couples TRBV6-1 to TRBJ2-1; TRBD1 matches 7 bases. V dropped 5 bases and J dropped 8; count of bases not matched to a gene: 12. The CDR3 contains 15 residues. Germline CDR1 is MNHNS and CDR2 is SASEGT. CDR3 sequence reads: CASSPTGENTYEQFF. For the CDR3, the DNA is TGTGCCAGCAGTCCCACAGGGGAGAATACATATGAGCAGTTCTTC.

The CDR3 DNA is TGTGCCAGTAGTATAGATCAAGTAGGGGCTGAAGCTTTCTTT. Translation gives CASSIDQVGAEAFF. V is TRBV19 and J is TRBJ1-1; D might be TRBD1 (5 bases). The germline V gene has CDR1 LNHDA and CDR2 SQIVND (reference sequence). Trimming cost V 0 bases and J 6 bases, with 11 bases left between them. The CDR3 totals 14 residues.

V gene TRBV27 combines with J gene TRBJ1-2, with D possibly TRBD1 on 5 matching bases. Germline CDR1 is MNHEY and CDR2 is SMNVEV (reference sequence). Trimming took 3 bases from V and 2 from J, leaving 19 bases between them. CDR3 length: 17 amino acids. For the CDR3, the DNA is TGTGCCAGCAGTTTCTCAATGCGTGGGGGGGGAAACTATGGCTACACCTTC. It yields the protein CASSFSMRGGGNYGYTF.

The V call is TRBV13, the J call TRBJ2-3; D may be TRBD2 (6 bases). This CDR3 contains 13 residues. The V gene's germline CDR1 is PRHDT and CDR2 FYEKMQ (reference sequence). V dropped 5 bases and J dropped 8 bases, with 14 bases sitting between them. Written as DNA, the CDR3 is TGTGCCAGCAGCCAGGGACTCCCGGCTACGCAGTATTTT. It encodes CASSQGLPATQYF.

This chain links TRBV7-9 with TRBJ2-4; 8 bases map to TRBD2. In germline, CDR1 is SEHNR, CDR2 FQNEAQ (reference sequence). The CDR3 extends over 15 amino acids. Germline trimming cut 4 bases from V and 5 bases from J; bases unmatched to any gene: 7. In DNA, the CDR3 is TGTGCCAGCAGCTCGGGACGGGAGGGCCAAAACATTCAGTACTTC. As protein: CASSSGREGQNIQYF.

This clone was found a few times. J is TRBJ1-2 and V is TRBV29-1, with D perhaps TRBD1 (6 bases). The germline V gene encodes CDR1 SQVTM and CDR2 ANQGSEA. The CDR3 has 12 residues. V was shortened by 5 bases and J by 8 bases, with 15 bases between the two germline ends. The DNA of the CDR3 is TGCAGCGTTCTTGTCGGGACAATAGGCTACACCTTC. Residues: CSVLVGTIGYTF.

This clone has a single count. The V and J genes are TRBV30 and TRBJ1-6; 12 bases are shared with TRBD1. V lost 1 base, J lost 7 bases, and 8 bases stayed unmatched. This CDR3 has 17 amino acids. The germline gives CDR1 GTSNPN, CDR2 SVGIG (reference sequence). The CDR3 nucleotides are TGTGCCTGGAGTGATTCGGGACAGGGGGCCCGCAATTCACCCCTCCACTTT. Encoded protein: CAWSDSGQGARNSPLHF.

This clone was seen once. The chain uses TRBV24-1 and TRBJ2-7; D perhaps matches TRBD1 (6 bases). V dropped 4 bases and J dropped 5 bases, with 14 bases sitting between them. This CDR3 is 14 amino acids long. Germline CDR1 reads KGHDR; CDR2 reads SFDVKD. The CDR3 is CATSESGQSHEQYF. CDR3 in DNA: TGTGCCACCAGTGAATCTGGACAGTCCCACGAGCAGTACTTC.

The V and J genes are TRBV7-9 and TRBJ2-1; 7 bases match TRBD2. Trimming at V came to 5 bases and at J to 11 bases, leaving 9 bases not matched to a gene. This CDR3 region has 13 residues. Germline V gene data show CDR1 as SEHNR and CDR2 as FQNEAQ (reference sequence). The CDR3 here is CASSMTSPIKQFF. The CDR3 DNA follows: TGTGCCAGCAGCATGACTAGCCCAATTAAGCAGTTCTTC. The entire variable domain, with the rest obtained from reference TRBV7-9 and TRBJ2-1, is as follows: DTGVSQNPRHKITKRGQNVTFRCDPISEHNRLYWYRQTLGQGPEFLTYFQNEAQLEKSRLLSDRFSAERPKGSFSTLEIQRTEQGDSAMYLCASSMTSPIKQFFGPGTRLTVL.

V usage is TRBV24-1 and J usage is TRBJ1-1; D is ambiguous. The CDR3 is made up of 14 amino acids. Trimming left V 4 bases short and J 11 bases short, with 19 bases between. Germline lookup yields CDR1 KGHDR and CDR2 SFDVKD. The DNA for the CDR3 is TGTGCCACCAGTGACGCCGCCCTCACCAGCGGGGCTTTCTTT. This translates into CATSDAALTSGAFF.

The chain carries TRBV19 and TRBJ2-5; TRBD1 matches at 10 bases. CDR3 length: 15 residues. Per the germline V gene, CDR1 is LNHDA and CDR2 is SQIVND (reference sequence). V was pared by 1 base and J by 4 bases, with 3 bases of the junction left unmatched. In nucleotides, the CDR3 is TGTGCCAGTAGTATAGTCGGGACAGGGGCAGAGACCCAGTACTTC. Translating it yields CASSIVGTGAETQYF.

In its sample, this clone was seen a few times. The J gene is TRBJ2-7, the V gene TRBV4-2; TRBD2 aligns across 7 bases. CDR1 and CDR2 (germline): LGHNA, YNFKEQ. The ends lost 4 bases at V and 6 bases at J; junction bases unmatched: 3. This CDR3 region has 12 residues. The CDR3, as DNA: TGTGCCAGCAGCCCTCCGGGGGGCGAGCAGTACTTC. Its translation is CASSPPGGEQYF.

The V call is TRBV19, the J call TRBJ1-1; D perhaps matches TRBD1 (5 bases). CDR1 LNHDA and CDR2 SQIVND come from the germline V gene (reference sequence). This CDR3 is built from 14 residues. The V end was cut by 5 bases, the J end by 7 bases, with 17 bases between. CDR3 sequence reads: CASSGRWRQSEAFF. The CDR3 coding sequence is TGTGCCAGTAGTGGCCGGTGGCGACAGAGTGAAGCTTTCTTT. Complete variable domain (other parts from reference TRBV19 and TRBJ1-1): DGGITQSPKYLFRKEGQNVTLSCEQNLNHDAMYWYRQDPGQGLRLIYYSQIVNDFQKGDIAEGYSVSREKKESFPLTVTSAQKNPTAFYLCASSGRWRQSEAFFGQGTRLTVV.

The V and J genes are TRBV5-1 and TRBJ2-3; maybe TRBD1 (5 bases). V lost 4 bases to trimming and J lost 2 bases, with 11 bases between them. CDR1 and CDR2 (germline): SGHRS, YFSETQ. The CDR3 is 14 amino acids. The CDR3 DNA is TGCGCCAGCAGCCCAGGGTGGAACACAGATACGCAGTATTTT. This gives the protein CASSPGWNTDTQYF.

The chain combines TRBV10-1 with TRBJ2-5; 9 bases are shared with TRBD2. The germline V gene encodes CDR1 WNHNN and CDR2 SYGVQD (reference sequence). The CDR3 consists of 15 residues. Trimming took 6 bases from V and 5 from J; bases not matched to a gene: 10. DNA of the CDR3: TGCGCCAGCAGCGTAGCGGGAGCCGGTTGGGAGACCCAGTACTTC. It translates to CASSVAGAGWETQYF.

The rearrangement uses TRBV5-6 and TRBJ1-2, with D possibly TRBD1 on 6 matching bases. Germline CDR1 is SGHDT and CDR2 is YYEEEE. V lost 0 bases and J 6 bases, leaving 9 bases between the germline ends. This CDR3 has 13 amino acids. CDR3 amino acids: CASSLDRVDGYTF. The CDR3 DNA follows: TGTGCCAGCAGCTTGGACAGGGTCGATGGCTACACCTTC.

V gene TRBV28 combines with J gene TRBJ2-7, with 7 nucleotides matching TRBD2. With V trimmed by 2 bases and J by 3 bases, 7 bases remained unmatched. Germline CDR1 is MDHEN and CDR2 is SYDVKM. This CDR3 is 15 amino acids long. CDR3: CASSLTASGFYEQYF. For the CDR3, the DNA is TGTGCCAGCAGTTTAACGGCTAGCGGCTTCTACGAGCAGTACTTC.

The gene calls are TRBV2 and TRBJ1-1; D is unresolved. The CDR3 has 12 residues. Trimming took 6 bases from V and 7 from J, leaving 12 bases between them. Germline V CDR1 and CDR2: SNHLY, FYNNEI. DNA of the CDR3: TGTGCCAGCAGCTCCGGGAGCATTGAAGCTTTCTTT. The encoded protein is CASSSGSIEAFF.

The chain combines TRBV7-2 with TRBJ1-2; D might be TRBD1 (5 bases). Germline assignment: CDR1 SGHTA and CDR2 FQGNSA. The V end was cut by 4 bases, the J end by 7 bases, with 16 bases between. The CDR3 extends over 14 amino acids. The CDR3 DNA sequence: TGTGCCAGCAGCTCCCCGACGGGACTGGGTGGCTACACCTTC. As protein: CASSSPTGLGGYTF.

V usage is TRBV3-1 (or the pseudogene TRBV3-2) and J usage is TRBJ1-1, with D maybe TRBD1 (6 bases). The germline CDR1 and CDR2 sequences are LGHDT and YNNKEL (reference sequence). V shed 4 bases and J shed 5 bases, with 14 bases lying between them. This CDR3 region has 14 residues. The CDR3 DNA reads as TGTGCCAGCAGCCCACAGGGCCCGGATACTGAAGCTTTCTTT. The encoded protein is CASSPQGPDTEAFF.